The present T cell receptor beta chain was sequenced within a study of cytomegalovirus exposure and HLA in healthy donors. The repertoire was sequenced with immunoSEQ multiplex PCR; TCRdb's copy has only in-frame clones and lacks some. The data contain tens of thousands of clones, around nine tenths of them singletons. Concerning this clone: Its matching antigen is unknown.

Whole-study results and caveats: The authors confirmed in vitro that a few CMV-associated chains were specific for CMV antigens.

The CDR3 totals 16 residues. The clonotype originates from a woman between 18 and 29 years old in good health and CMV-seropositive. Sequenced input: PBMCs. The J gene is TRBJ2-1, the V gene TRBV21-1; TRBD2 is the table's D call, not checked against the DNA. TRBV21-1 is a listed pseudogene. The CDR3 nucleotides are TGTGCCAGCCCAGGGAAGCGGGGGAGGTCCTACAATGAGCAGTTCTTC. Its protein product is CASPGKRGRSYNEQFF.